This T cell receptor (beta chain) was documented in a study of blood T cell repertoires in COVID-19. The CDR3 spans 14 residues. Per germline, CDR1 SQVTM and CDR2 ANQGSEA. J lost 8 bases, V lost 1 base, and 8 bases had no gene match. TCRdb's copy holds only in-frame clones and misses some; the assay was immunoSEQ multiplex PCR. This table holds 210,000 or so clones, approximately 80% found once. In terms of age and location, participants ranged from roughly 18 to 100 years and lived in about two dozen US areas. This rearrangement joins TRBV29-1 to TRBJ1-2, with 9 positions matching TRBD1. Sequencing was carried out using PBMCs or T cells enriched from blood (not recorded which). This sequence originates from a woman between 40 and 50 years old with acute COVID-19. The CDR3 coding sequence is TGCAGCGTTGAAGGGGGACAGGGTGTGGAAGGCTACACCTTC. Amino acids: CSVEGGQGVEGYTF.